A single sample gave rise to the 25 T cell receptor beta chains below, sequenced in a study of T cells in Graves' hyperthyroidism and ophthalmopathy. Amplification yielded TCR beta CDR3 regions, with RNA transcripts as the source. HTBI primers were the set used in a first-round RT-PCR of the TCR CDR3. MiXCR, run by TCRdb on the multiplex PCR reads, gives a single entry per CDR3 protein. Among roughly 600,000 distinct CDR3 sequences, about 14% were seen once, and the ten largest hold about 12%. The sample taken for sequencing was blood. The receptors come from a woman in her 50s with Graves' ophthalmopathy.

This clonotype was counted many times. CDR3 loop: CASSLHPGPGYEQYF. DNA of the CDR3: TGTGCCAGCAGTTTACATCCTGGGCCAGGCTACGAGCAGTACTTC. This chain links TRBV28 with TRBJ2-7; D is uncertain. CDR1 is MDHEN, CDR2 SYDVKM, per germline. The CDR3 extends over 15 amino acids. Trimming removed 2 bases at V and 3 bases at J, with 14 bases between.

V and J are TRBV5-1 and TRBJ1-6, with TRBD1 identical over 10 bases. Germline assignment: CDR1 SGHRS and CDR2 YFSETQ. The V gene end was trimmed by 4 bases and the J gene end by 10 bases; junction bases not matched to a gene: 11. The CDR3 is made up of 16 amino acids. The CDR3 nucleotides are TGCGCCAGCAGCACCTCCCCGGGACAGGGGTTCTCACCCCTCCACTTT. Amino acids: CASSTSPGQGFSPLHF.

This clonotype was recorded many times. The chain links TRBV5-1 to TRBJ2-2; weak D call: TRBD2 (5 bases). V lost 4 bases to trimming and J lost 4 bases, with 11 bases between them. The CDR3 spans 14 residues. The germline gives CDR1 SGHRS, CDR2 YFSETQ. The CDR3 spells CASSERATTGELFF. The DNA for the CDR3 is TGCGCCAGCAGCGAGAGGGCGACCACCGGGGAGCTGTTTTTT.

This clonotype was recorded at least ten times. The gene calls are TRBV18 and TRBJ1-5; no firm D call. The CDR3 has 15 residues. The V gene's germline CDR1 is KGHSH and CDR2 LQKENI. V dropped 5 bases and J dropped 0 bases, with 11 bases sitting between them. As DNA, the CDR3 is TGTGCCAGCTCATTTTCGGGTTATAGCAATCAGCCCCAGCATTTT. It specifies CASSFSGYSNQPQHF.

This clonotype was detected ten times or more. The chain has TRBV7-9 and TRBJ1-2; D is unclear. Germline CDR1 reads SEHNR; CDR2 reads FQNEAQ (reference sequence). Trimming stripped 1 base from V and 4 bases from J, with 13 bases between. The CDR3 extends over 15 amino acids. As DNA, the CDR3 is TGTGCCAGCAGCTTAGTCGGGCCCAGTGCCTATGGCTACACCTTC. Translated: CASSLVGPSAYGYTF.

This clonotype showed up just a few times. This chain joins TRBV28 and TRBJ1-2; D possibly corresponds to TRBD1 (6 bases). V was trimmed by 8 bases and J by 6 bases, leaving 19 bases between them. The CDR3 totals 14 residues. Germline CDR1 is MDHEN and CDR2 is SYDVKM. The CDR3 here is CASATLGGLNGYTF. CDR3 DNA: TGTGCCAGCGCAACCCTAGGGGGGTTAAATGGCTACACCTTC.

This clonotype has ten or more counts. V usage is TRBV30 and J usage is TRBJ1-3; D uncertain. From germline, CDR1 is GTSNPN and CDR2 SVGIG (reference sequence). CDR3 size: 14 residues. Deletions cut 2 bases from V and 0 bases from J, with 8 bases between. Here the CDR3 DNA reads TGTGCCTGGAGTATATCTAGCTCTGGAAACACCATATATTTT. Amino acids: CAWSISSSGNTIYF.

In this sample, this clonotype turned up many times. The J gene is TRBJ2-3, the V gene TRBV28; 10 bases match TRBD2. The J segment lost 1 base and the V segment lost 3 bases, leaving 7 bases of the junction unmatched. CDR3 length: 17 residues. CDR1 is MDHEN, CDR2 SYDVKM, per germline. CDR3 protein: CASSFPEGTSGTDTQYF. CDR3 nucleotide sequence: TGTGCCAGCAGTTTCCCGGAGGGGACTAGCGGCACAGATACGCAGTATTTT.

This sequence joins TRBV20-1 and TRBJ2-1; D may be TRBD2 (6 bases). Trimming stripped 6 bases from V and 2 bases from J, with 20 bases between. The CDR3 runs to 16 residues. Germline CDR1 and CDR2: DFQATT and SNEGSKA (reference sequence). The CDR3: CSADAPLAETYNEQFF. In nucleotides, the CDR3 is TGCAGTGCCGATGCCCCCTTAGCGGAGACCTACAATGAGCAGTTCTTC.

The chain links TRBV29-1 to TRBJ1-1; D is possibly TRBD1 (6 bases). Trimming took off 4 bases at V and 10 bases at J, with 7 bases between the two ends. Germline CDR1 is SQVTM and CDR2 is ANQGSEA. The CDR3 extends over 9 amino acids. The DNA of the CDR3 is TGCAGCGTTGGAGGGGGAGCTTTCTTT. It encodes CSVGGGAFF. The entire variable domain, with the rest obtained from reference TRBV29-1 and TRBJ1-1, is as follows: SAVISQKPSRDICQRGTSLTIQCQVDSQVTMMFWYRQQPGQSLTLIATANQGSEATYESGFVIDKFPISRPNLTFSTLTVSNMSPEDSSIYLCSVGGGAFFGQGTRLTVV.

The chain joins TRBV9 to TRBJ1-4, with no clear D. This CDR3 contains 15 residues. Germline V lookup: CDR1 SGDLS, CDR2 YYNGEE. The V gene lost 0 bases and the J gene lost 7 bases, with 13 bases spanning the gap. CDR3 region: CASSVDYGRGEKLFF. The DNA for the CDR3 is TGTGCCAGCAGCGTAGACTACGGGAGAGGTGAAAAACTGTTTTTT.

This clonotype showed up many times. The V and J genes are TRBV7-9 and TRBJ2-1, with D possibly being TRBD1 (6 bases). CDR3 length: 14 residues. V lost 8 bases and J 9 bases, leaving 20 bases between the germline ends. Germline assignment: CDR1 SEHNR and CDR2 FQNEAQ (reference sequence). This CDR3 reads CASGMVGGTIEQFF. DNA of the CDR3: TGTGCCAGCGGTATGGTAGGGGGAACCATTGAGCAGTTCTTC.

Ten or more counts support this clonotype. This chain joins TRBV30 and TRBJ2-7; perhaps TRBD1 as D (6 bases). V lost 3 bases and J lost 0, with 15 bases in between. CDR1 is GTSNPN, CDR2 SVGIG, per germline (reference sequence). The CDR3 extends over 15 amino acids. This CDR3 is CAWRRPQGISYEQYF. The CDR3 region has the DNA TGTGCCTGGAGAAGGCCTCAGGGGATCTCCTACGAGCAGTACTTC.

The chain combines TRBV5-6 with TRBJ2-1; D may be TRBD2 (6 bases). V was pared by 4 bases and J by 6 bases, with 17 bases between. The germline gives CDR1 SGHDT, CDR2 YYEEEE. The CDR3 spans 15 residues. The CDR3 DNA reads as TGTGCCAGCAGCGTGAGGCGGACCGGGGGCAATGAGCAGTTCTTC. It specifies CASSVRRTGGNEQFF. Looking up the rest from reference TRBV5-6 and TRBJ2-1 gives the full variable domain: DAGVTQSPTHLIKTRGQQVTLRCSPKSGHDTVSWYQQALGQGPQFIFQYYEEEERQRGNFPDRFSGHQFPNYSSELNVNALLLGDSALYLCASSVRRTGGNEQFFGPGTRLTVL.

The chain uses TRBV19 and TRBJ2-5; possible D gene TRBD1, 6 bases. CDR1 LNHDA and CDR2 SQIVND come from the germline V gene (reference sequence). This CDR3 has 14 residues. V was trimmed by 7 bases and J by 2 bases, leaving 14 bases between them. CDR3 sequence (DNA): TGTGCCAGTAAGGAGGACAGTCTTCAAGAGACCCAGTACTTC. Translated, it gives CASKEDSLQETQYF.

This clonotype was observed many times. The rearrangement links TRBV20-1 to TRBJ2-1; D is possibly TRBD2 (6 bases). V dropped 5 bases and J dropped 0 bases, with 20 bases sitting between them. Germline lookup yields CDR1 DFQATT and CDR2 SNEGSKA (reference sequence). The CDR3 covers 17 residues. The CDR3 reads CSAGGAGPSFSYNEQFF. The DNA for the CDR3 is TGCAGTGCTGGAGGAGCGGGCCCTTCCTTCTCCTACAATGAGCAGTTCTTC.

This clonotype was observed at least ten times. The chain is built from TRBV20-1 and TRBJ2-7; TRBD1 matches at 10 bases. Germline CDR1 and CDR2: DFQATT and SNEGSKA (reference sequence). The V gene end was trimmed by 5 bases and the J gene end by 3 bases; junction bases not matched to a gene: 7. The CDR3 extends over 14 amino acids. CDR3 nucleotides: TGCAGTGCTGGCGGGACAGGGGAATTCTACGAGCAGTACTTC. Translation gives CSAGGTGEFYEQYF.

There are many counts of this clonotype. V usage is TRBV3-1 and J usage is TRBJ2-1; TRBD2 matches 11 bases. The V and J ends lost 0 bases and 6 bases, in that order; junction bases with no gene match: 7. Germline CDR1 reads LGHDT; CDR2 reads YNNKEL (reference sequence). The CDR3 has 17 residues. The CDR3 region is CASSQDKVAGGSNEQFF. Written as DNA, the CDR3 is TGTGCCAGCAGCCAAGATAAAGTAGCGGGAGGGTCCAATGAGCAGTTCTTC.

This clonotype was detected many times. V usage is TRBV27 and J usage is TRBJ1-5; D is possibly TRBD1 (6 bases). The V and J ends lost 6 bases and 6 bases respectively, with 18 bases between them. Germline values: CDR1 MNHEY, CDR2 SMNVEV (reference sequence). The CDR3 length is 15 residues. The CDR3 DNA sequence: TGTGCCAGCAGAAAAGGGGGGGGAGGTGCTCAGCCCCAGCATTTT. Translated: CASRKGGGGAQPQHF.

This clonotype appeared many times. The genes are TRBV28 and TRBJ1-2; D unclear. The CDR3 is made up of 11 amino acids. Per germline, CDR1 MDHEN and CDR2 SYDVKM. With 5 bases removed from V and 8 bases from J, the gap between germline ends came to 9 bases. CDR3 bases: TGTGCCAGCAGTATAGGGTTGGGCTACACCTTC. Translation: CASSIGLGYTF.

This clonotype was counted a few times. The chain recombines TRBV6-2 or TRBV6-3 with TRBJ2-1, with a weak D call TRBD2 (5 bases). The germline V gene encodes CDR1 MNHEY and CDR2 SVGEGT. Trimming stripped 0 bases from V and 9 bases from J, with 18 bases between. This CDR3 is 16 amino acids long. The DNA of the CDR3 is TGTGCCAGCAGTTACTCGACTACCGCCACCACGGGTGAGCAGTTCTTC. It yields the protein CASSYSTTATTGEQFF.

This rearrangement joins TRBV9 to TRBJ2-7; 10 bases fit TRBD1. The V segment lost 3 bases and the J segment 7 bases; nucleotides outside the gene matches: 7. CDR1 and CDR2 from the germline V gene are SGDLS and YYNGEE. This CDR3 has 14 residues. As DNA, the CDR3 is TGTGCCAGCAGCGACCGGGACAGGGGTGGGGAGCAGTACTTC. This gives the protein CASSDRDRGGEQYF.

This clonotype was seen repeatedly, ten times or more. The chain's CDR3 is CASSFSSGLETQYF. CDR3 nucleotide sequence: TGTGCCAGCAGCTTCTCATCAGGCCTAGAGACCCAGTACTTC. This sequence joins TRBV5-6 and TRBJ2-5, with D unresolved. CDR1 SGHDT and CDR2 YYEEEE come from the germline V gene. V shed 2 bases and J shed 4 bases, with 12 bases lying between them. The CDR3 runs 14 residues.

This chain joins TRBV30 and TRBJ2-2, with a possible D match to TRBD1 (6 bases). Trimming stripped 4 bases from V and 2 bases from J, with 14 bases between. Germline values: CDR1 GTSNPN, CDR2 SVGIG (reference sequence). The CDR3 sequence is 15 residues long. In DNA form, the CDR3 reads TGTGCCTGGAAATTATCGGACAGCAACACCGGGGAGCTGTTTTTT. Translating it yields CAWKLSDSNTGELFF.

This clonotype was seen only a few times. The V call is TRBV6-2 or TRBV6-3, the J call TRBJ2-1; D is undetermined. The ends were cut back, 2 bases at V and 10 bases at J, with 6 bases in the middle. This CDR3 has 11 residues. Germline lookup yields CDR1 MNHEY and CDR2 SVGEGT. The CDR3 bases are TGTGCCAGCAGTTACCGTAAGGAGCAGTTCTTC. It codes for CASSYRKEQFF.